These T cell receptor beta chains were read from a single sample in a study of resident and recirculating memory T cells in vitiligo. TCRdb keeps only in-frame clones here, not all; method: immunoSEQ multiplex PCR. The table has roughly 40,000 clones, approximately 91% seen once; the top ten hold more than 4%. Sequenced material: blood. These receptors were obtained from a male donor with vitiligo. Both conserved end residues are part of each CDR3. A D gene is named only where the DNA matches it firmly. Only part of the rows carry a size: once, few, many, or a class if the clone is expanded.

clone_size,j_call,d_call,v_call,cdr3_aa,cdr3_nt
NA,TRBJ2-3,TRBD2,TRBV19,CASSTGGWADTQYF,TGTGCCAGTAGTACCGGGGGGTGGGCAGATACGCAGTATTTT
NA,TRBJ1-4,TRBD1,TRBV27,CASSRYGDSPNEKLFF,TGTGCCAGCAGTAGATACGGGGACAGCCCTAATGAAAAACTGTTTTTT
NA,TRBJ2-7,TRBD2,TRBV7-8,CASSFREAYEQYF,TGTGCCAGCAGCTTCCGGGAGGCCTACGAGCAGTACTTC
once,TRBJ2-1,TRBD2,TRBV18,CASSPLAGEGEQFF,TGTGCCAGCTCACCGCTGGCGGGGGAGGGTGAGCAGTTCTTC
NA,TRBJ2-5,NA,TRBV5-1,CASLDSRWTQYF,TGCGCCAGCTTGGATAGCCGGTGGACCCAGTACTTC
NA,TRBJ1-2,TRBD1,TRBV9,CASSADRGVRGYTF,TGTGCCAGCAGCGCGGACAGGGGAGTGAGGGGCTACACCTTC
NA,TRBJ1-1,NA,TRBV4-1,CASSLGGVATEAFF,TGCGCCAGCAGCCTAGGAGGGGTAGCCACTGAAGCTTTCTTT
NA,TRBJ1-2,NA,TRBV7-8,CASSLDRDTYYGYTF,TGTGCCAGCAGCTTAGACCGGGACACGTACTATGGCTACACCTTC
NA,TRBJ1-2,NA,TRBV5-1,CASSPGGGTYGYTF,TGCGCCAGCAGCCCCGGGGGGGGGACCTATGGCTACACCTTC
few,TRBJ1-5,TRBD1,TRBV6-1,CASSEGQGHQPQHF,TGTGCCAGCAGTGAAGGACAGGGGCATCAGCCCCAGCATTTT
NA,TRBJ2-1,NA,TRBV10-3,CASRRGDNEQFF,TGTGCCTCCCGCCGAGGAGACAATGAGCAGTTCTTC
NA,TRBJ1-1,NA,TRBV7-8,CASSLVRGNTEAFF,TGTGCCAGCAGCTTAGTTCGGGGGAACACTGAAGCTTTCTTT
once,TRBJ1-1,NA,TRBV5-1,CASSGRAENTEAFF,TGCGCCAGCAGCGGGAGGGCGGAGAACACTGAAGCTTTCTTT
NA,TRBJ2-7,TRBD1,TRBV11-2,CASSWTGTGSYEQYF,TGTGCCAGCAGCTGGACAGGTACGGGCTCCTACGAGCAGTACTTC
NA,TRBJ1-3,NA,TRBV4-3,CASSQDLAGNGNTIYF,TGCGCCAGCAGCCAAGATTTGGCGGGGAACGGAAACACCATATATTTT
NA,TRBJ2-6,NA,TRBV9,CASSVASAGANVLTF,TGTGCCAGCAGCGTAGCTAGCGCTGGGGCCAACGTCCTGACTTTC
NA,TRBJ1-1,NA,TRBV5-4,CASSYPSGSGTEAFF,TGTGCCAGCAGCTACCCGTCGGGTTCTGGGACTGAAGCTTTCTTT
NA,TRBJ2-5,NA,TRBV5-4,CASSQGAVEETQYF,TGTGCCAGCAGCCAAGGGGCAGTGGAGGAGACCCAGTACTTC